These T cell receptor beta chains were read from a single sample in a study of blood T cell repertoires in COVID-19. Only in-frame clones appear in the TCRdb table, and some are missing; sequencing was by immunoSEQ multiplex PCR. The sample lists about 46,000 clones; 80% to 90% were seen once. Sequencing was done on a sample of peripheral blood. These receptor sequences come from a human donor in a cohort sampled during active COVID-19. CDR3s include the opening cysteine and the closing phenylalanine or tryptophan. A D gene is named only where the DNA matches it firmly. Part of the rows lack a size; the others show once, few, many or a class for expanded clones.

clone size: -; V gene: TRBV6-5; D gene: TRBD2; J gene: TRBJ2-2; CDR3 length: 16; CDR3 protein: CASSYFGGADTGELFF; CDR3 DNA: TGTGCCAGCAGTTACTTCGGGGGGGCGGACACCGGGGAGCTGTTTTTT
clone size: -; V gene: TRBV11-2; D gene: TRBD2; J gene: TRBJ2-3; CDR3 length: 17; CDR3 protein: CASSLRGLAGPTDTQYF; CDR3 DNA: TGTGCCAGCAGCCTCCGAGGACTAGCGGGACCCACAGATACGCAGTATTTT
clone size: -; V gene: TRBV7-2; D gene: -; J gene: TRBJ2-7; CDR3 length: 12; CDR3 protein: CASSPGTYEQYF; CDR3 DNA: TGTGCCAGCAGCCCAGGGACCTACGAGCAGTACTTC
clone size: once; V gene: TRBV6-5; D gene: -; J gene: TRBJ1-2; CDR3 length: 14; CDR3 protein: CASSNRATYYGYTF; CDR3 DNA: TGTGCCAGCAGTAACAGGGCTACGTACTATGGCTACACCTTC
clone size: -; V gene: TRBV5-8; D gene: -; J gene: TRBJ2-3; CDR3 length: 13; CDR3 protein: CASTRDSADTQYF; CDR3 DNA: TGTGCCAGCACCCGGGATTCGGCAGATACGCAGTATTTT
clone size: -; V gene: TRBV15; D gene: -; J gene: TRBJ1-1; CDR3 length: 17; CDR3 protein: CATSREGMGEGNAEAFF; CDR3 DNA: TGTGCCACCAGCAGAGAGGGGATGGGGGAGGGTAACGCTGAAGCTTTCTTT
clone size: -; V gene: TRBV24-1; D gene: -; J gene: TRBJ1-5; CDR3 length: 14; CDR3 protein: CATSDAGRFKPQHF; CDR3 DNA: TGTGCCACCAGTGACGCGGGACGCTTTAAGCCCCAGCATTTT
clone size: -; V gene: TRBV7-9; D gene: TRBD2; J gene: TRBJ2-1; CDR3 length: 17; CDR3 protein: CASSSGEGLAYSNEQFF; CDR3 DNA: TGTGCCAGCAGCTCAGGAGAGGGACTAGCGTATTCTAATGAGCAGTTCTTC
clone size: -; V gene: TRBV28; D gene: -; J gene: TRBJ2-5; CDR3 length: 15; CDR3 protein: CASSLRGGPGETQYF; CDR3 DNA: TGTGCCAGCAGTTTACGTGGAGGGCCCGGGGAGACCCAGTACTTC
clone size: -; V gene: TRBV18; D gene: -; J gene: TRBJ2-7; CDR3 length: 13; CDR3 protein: CASSGLSGDEQYF; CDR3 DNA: TGTGCCAGCTCAGGGCTCTCTGGCGACGAGCAGTACTTC
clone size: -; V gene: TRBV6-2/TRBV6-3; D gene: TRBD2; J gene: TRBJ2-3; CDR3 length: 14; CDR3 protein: CASNPAGVGDTQYF; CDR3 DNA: TGTGCCAGCAACCCAGCGGGGGTTGGAGATACGCAGTATTTT
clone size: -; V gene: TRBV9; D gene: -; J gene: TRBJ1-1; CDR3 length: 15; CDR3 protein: CASSVGRTVNTEAFF; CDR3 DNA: TGTGCCAGCAGCGTAGGTCGGACAGTGAACACTGAAGCTTTCTTT
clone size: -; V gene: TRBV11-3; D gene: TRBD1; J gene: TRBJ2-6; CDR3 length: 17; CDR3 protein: CASSLGLRGPGANVLTF; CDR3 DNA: TGTGCCAGCAGCTTAGGTCTCAGGGGGCCTGGGGCCAACGTCCTGACTTTC
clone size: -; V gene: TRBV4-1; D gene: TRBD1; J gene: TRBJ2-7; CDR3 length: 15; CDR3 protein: CASSLGQTQTYEQYF; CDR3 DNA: TGCGCCAGCAGCCTGGGACAGACCCAGACCTACGAGCAGTACTTC
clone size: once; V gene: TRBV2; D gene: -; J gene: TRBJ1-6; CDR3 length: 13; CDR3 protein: CASSGPPNSPLHF; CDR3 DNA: TGTGCCAGCAGTGGTCCCCCGAATTCACCCCTCCACTTT
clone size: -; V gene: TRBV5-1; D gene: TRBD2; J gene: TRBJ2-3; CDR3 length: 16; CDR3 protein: CASSLGLGTITDTQYF; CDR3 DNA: TGCGCCAGCAGCTTGGGACTCGGGACTATCACAGATACGCAGTATTTT
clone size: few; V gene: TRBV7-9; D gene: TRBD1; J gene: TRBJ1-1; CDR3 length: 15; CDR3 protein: CASSSRDRGNTEAFF; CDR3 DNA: TGTGCCAGCAGCTCGCGGGACAGGGGGAACACTGAAGCTTTCTTT
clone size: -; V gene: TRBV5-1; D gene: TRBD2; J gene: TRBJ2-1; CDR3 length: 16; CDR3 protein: CASSKRTSGIGDEQFF; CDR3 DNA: TGCGCCAGCAGCAAACGGACTAGCGGGATAGGCGATGAGCAGTTCTTC
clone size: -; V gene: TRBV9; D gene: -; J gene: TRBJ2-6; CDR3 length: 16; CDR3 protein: CASSVTSGSGANVLTF; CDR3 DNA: TGTGCCAGCAGCGTAACATCTGGCTCTGGGGCCAACGTCCTGACTTTC
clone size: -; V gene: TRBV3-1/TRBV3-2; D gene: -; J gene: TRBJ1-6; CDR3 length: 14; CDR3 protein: CASSQSDYNSPLHF; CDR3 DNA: TGTGCCAGCAGCCAATCAGATTATAATTCACCCCTCCACTTT
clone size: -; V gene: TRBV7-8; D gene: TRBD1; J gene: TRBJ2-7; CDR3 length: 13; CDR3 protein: CASSLGTGDEQYF; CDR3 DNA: TGTGCCAGCAGCCTTGGGACAGGCGACGAGCAGTACTTC
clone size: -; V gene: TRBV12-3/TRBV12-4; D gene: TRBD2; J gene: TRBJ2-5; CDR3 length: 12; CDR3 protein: CASKGEGETQYF; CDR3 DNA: TGTGCCAGCAAAGGGGAGGGTGAGACCCAGTACTTC
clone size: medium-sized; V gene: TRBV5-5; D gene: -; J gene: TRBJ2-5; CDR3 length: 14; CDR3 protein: CASSFLTGLETQYF; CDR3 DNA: TGTGCCAGCAGCTTTTTGACGGGTCTGGAGACCCAGTACTTC
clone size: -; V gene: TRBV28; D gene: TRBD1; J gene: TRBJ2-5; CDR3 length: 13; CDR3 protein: CASSLAGGETQYF; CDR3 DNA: TGTGCCAGCAGTTTGGCAGGGGGAGAGACCCAGTACTTC
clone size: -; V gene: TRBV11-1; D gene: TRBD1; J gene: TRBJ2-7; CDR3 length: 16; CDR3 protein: CASSLALGQFPYEQYF; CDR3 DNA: TGTGCCAGCAGCTTAGCGTTGGGACAGTTCCCCTACGAGCAGTACTTC